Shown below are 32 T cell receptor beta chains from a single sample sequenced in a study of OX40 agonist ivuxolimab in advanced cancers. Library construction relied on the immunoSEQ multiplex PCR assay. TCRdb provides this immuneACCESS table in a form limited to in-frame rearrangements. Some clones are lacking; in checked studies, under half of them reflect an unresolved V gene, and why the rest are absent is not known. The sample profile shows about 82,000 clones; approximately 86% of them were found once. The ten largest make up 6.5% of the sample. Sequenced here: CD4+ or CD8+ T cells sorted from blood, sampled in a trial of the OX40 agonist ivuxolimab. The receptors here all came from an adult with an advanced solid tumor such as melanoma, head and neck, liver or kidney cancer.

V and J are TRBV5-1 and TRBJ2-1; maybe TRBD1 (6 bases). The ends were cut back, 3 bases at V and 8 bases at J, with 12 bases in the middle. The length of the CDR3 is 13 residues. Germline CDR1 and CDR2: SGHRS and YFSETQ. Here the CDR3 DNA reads TGCGCCAGCAGCTCCATACAGGGACATGAGCAGTTCTTC. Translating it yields CASSSIQGHEQFF.

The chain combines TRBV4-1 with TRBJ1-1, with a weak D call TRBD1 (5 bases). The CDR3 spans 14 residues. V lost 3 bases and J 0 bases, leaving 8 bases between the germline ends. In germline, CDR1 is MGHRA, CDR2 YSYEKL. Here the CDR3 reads CASSHPGLNTEAFF. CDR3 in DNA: TGCGCCAGCAGCCACCCAGGGCTGAACACTGAAGCTTTCTTT.

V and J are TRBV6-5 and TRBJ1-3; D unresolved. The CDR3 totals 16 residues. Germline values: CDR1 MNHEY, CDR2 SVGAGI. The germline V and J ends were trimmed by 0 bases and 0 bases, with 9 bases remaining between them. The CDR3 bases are TGTGCCAGCAGTTACTCGATTGAGGGCTCTGGAAACACCATATATTTT. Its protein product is CASSYSIEGSGNTIYF.

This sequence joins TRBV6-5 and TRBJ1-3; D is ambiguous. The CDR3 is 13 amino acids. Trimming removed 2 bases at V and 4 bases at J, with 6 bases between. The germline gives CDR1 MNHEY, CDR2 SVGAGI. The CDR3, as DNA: TGTGCCAGCAGTTACGGGCGGGGAAACACCATATATTTT. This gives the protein CASSYGRGNTIYF.

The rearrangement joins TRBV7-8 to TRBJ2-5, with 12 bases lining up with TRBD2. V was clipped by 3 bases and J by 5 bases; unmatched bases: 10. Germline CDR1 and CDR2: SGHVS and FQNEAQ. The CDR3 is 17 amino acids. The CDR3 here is CASSFPRLAGDGETQYF. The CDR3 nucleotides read TGTGCCAGCAGCTTCCCTAGACTAGCGGGAGATGGGGAGACCCAGTACTTC.

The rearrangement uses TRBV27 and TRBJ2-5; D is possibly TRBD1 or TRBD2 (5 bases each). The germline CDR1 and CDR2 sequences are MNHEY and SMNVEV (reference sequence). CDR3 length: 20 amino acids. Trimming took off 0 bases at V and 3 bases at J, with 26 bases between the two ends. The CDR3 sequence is CASSLSCTWGRGPYKETQYF. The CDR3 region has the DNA TGTGCCAGCAGTTTATCGTGCACATGGGGGAGAGGTCCCTATAAAGAGACCCAGTACTTC.

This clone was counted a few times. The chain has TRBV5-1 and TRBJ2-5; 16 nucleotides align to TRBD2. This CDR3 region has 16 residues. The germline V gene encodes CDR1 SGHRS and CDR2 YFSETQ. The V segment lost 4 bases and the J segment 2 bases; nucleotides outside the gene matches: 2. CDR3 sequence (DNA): TGCGCCAGCAGCCAGGGACTAGCGGGAGGGCAAGAGACCCAGTACTTC. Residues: CASSQGLAGGQETQYF.

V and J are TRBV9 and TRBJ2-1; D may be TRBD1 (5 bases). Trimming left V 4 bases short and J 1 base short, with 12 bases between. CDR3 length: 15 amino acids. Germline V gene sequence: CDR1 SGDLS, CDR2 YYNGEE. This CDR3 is CASSSQVPSYNEQFF. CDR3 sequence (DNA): TGTGCCAGCAGCTCACAGGTCCCTTCCTACAATGAGCAGTTCTTC.

In DNA, the CDR3 is TGTGCCAGCTCACCACAGGGGGCTGGGGCCAACGTCCTGACTTTC. Translation gives CASSPQGAGANVLTF. The chain couples TRBV18 to TRBJ2-6, with D maybe TRBD1 (6 bases). V lost 1 base and J lost 2, with 6 bases in between. Germline CDR1 reads KGHSH; CDR2 reads LQKENI. This CDR3 has 15 residues.

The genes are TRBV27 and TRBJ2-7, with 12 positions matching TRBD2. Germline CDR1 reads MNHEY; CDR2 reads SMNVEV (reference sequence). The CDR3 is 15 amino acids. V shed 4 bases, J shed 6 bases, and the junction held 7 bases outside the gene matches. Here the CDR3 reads CASSSPSGGAGEQYF. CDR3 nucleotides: TGTGCCAGCAGTTCACCTAGCGGGGGGGCCGGCGAGCAGTACTTC.

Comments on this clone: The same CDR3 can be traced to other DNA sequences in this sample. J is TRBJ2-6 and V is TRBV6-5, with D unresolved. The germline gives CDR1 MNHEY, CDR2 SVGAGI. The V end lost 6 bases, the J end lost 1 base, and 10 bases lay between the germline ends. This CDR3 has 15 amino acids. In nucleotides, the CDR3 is TGTGCCAGCAGAACTATCTCGTCTGGGGCCAACGTCCTGACTTTC. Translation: CASRTISSGANVLTF.

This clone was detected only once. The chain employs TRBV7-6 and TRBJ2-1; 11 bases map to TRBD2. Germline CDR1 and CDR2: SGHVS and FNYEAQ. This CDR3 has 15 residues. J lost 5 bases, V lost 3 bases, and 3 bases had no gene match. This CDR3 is CASSLGLAEHNEQFF. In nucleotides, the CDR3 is TGTGCCAGCAGCTTGGGACTAGCGGAACACAATGAGCAGTTCTTC.

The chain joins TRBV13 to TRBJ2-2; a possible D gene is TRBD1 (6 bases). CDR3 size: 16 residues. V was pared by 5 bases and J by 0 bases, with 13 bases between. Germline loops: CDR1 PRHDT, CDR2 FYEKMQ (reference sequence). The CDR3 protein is CASSISGTTNTGELFF. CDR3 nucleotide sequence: TGTGCCAGCAGCATATCAGGGACAACGAACACCGGGGAGCTGTTTTTT. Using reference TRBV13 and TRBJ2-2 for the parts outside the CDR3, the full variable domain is AAGVIQSPRHLIKEKRETATLKCYPIPRHDTVYWYQQGPGQDPQFLISFYEKMQSDKGSIPDRFSAQQFSDYHSELNMSSLELGDSALYFCASSISGTTNTGELFFGEGSRLTVL.

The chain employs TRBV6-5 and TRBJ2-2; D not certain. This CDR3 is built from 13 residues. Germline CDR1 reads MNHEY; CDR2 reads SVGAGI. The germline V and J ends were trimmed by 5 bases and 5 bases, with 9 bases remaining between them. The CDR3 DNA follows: TGTGCCAGCAGTCCTACAGTGACCGGGGAGCTGTTTTTT. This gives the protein CASSPTVTGELFF.

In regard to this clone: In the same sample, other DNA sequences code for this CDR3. This CDR3 is CASSLSGGTHPTYEQYF. Here the CDR3 DNA reads TGTGCCAGCAGTTTATCTGGCGGTACACACCCCACCTACGAGCAGTACTTC. V gene TRBV27 combines with J gene TRBJ2-7; D call uncertain. Germline V lookup: CDR1 MNHEY, CDR2 SMNVEV (reference sequence). This CDR3 contains 17 residues. V was trimmed by 0 bases and J by 2 bases, leaving 17 bases between them.

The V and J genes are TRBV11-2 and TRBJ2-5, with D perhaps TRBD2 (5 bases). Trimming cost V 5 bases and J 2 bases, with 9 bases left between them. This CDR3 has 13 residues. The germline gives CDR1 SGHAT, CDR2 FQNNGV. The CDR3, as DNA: TGTGCCAGCAGCGGGAGCGAGCAAGAGACCCAGTACTTC. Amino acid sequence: CASSGSEQETQYF.

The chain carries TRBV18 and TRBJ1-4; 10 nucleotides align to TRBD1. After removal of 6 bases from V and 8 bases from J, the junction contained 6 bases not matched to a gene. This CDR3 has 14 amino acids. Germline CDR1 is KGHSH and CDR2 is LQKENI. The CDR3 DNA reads TGTGCCAGCTCCCGACAGGGGGCTGGGGAAAAACTGTTTTTT. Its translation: CASSRQGAGEKLFF.

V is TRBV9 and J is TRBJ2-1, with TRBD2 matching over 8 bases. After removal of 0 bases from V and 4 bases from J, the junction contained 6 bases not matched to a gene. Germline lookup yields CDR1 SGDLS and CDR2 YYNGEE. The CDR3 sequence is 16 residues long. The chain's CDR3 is CASSVGGGRWYNEQFF. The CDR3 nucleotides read TGTGCCAGCAGCGTAGGGGGCGGGAGGTGGTACAATGAGCAGTTCTTC.

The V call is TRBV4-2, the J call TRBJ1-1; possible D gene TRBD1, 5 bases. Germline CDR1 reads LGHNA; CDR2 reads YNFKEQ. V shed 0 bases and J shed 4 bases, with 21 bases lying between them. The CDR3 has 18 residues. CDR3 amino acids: CASSQDLIWGLEGTEAFF. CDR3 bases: TGTGCCAGCAGCCAAGATCTAATATGGGGCCTGGAGGGCACTGAAGCTTTCTTT.

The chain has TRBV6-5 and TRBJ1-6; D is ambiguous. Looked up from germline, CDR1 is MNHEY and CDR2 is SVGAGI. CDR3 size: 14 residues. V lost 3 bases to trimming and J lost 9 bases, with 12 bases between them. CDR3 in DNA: TGTGCCAGCAGTTATTCGGGCTCCGGTTCACCCCTCCACTTT. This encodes CASSYSGSGSPLHF.

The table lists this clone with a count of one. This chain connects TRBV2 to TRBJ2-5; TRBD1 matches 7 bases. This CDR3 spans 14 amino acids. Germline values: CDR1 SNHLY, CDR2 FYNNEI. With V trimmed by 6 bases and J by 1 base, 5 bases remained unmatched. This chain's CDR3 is CASSAQGVQETQYF. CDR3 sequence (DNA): TGTGCCAGCAGCGCCCAGGGGGTCCAAGAGACCCAGTACTTC.

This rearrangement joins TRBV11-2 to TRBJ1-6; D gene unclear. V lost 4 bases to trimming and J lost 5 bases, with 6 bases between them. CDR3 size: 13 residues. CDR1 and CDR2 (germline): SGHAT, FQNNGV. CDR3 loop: CASSSLDNSPLHF. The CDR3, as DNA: TGTGCCAGCAGCTCCCTAGATAATTCACCCCTCCACTTT.

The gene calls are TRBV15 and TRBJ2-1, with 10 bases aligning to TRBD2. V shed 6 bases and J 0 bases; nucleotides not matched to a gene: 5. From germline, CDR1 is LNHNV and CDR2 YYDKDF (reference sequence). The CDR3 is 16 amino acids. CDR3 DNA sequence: TGTGCCACCAGAAGATCTAGCGGGGGCTCCTACAATGAGCAGTTCTTC. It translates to CATRRSSGGSYNEQFF.

The CDR3 DNA reads as TGTGCCAGCACCCCGGAGGGAACTGGGGCCAACGTCCTGACTTTC. It is translated as CASTPEGTGANVLTF. The chain recombines TRBV6-9 with TRBJ2-6; possible D gene TRBD2, 6 bases. The CDR3 is made up of 15 amino acids. Between the trimmed V and J ends, which lost 7 bases and 2 bases, there was a span of 12 bases. Germline lookup yields CDR1 MNHGY and CDR2 SVAAGI.

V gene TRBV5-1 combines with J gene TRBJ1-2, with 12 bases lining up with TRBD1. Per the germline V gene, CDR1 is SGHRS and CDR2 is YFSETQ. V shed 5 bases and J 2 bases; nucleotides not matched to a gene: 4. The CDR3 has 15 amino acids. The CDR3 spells CASRYGTGGNYGYTF. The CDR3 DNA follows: TGCGCCAGCAGATACGGGACAGGGGGCAACTATGGCTACACCTTC.

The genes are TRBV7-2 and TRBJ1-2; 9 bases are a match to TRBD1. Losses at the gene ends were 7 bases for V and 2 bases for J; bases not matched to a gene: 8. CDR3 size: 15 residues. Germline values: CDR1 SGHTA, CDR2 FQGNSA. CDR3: CASTAGQGQNYGYTF. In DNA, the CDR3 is TGTGCCAGCACCGCGGGACAGGGTCAGAACTATGGCTACACCTTC.

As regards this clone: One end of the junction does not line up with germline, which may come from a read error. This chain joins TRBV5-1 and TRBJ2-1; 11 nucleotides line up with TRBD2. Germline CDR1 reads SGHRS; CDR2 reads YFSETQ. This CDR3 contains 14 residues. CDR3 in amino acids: CASSPSSGGADTIF. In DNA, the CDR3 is TGCGCCAGCAGCCCAAGTAGCGGGGGGGCCGATACAATCTTC.

CDR3 sequence reads: CASSPGTAKGEAFF. Here the CDR3 DNA reads TGCGCCAGCAGCCCCGGGACCGCCAAGGGTGAAGCTTTCTTT. The chain has TRBV5-1 and TRBJ1-1, with D maybe TRBD1 (5 bases). The V gene lost 4 bases and the J gene lost 7 bases, with 17 bases spanning the gap. The CDR3 is made up of 14 amino acids. Germline loops: CDR1 SGHRS, CDR2 YFSETQ.

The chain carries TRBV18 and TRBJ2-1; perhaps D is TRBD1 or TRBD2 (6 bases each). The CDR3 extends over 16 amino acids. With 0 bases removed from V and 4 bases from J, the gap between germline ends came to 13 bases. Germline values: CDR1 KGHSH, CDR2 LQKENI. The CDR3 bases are TGTGCCAGCTCACCACCGGGGGGCAGGGAATACAATGAGCAGTTCTTC. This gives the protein CASSPPGGREYNEQFF. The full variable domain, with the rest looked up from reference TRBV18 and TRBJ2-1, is NAGVMQNPRHLVRRRGQEARLRCSPMKGHSHVYWYRQLPEEGLKFMVYLQKENIIDESGMPKERFSAEFPKEGPSILRIQQVVRGDSAAYFCASSPPGGREYNEQFFGPGTRLTVL.

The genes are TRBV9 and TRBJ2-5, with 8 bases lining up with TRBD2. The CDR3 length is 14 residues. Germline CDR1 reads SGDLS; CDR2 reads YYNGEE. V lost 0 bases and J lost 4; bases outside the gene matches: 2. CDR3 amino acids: CASSVGLAGETQYF. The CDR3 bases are TGTGCCAGCAGCGTAGGTCTAGCGGGAGAGACCCAGTACTTC.

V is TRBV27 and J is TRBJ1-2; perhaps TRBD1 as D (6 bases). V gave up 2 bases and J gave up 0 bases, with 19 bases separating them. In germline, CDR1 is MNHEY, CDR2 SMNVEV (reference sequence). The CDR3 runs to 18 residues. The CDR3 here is CASSLRGRGPLANYGYTF. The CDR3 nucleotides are TGTGCCAGCAGTTTACGGGGGCGCGGCCCCTTAGCTAACTATGGCTACACCTTC.

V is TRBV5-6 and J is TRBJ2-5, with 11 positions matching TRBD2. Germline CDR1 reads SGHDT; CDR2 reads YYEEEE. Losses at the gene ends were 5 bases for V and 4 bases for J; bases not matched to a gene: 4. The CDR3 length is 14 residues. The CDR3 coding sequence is TGTGCCAGCAGTTTACTAGCGGGAGCAGAGACCCAGTACTTC. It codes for CASSLLAGAETQYF.